This T cell receptor (beta chain) was identified in a study of response to subunit inactivated influenza vaccine. Trimming took 1 base from V and 4 from J, leaving 10 bases between them. The germline CDR1 and CDR2 sequences are SGHTA and FQGNSA. The CDR3 has 14 residues. TCRdb itself ran the RT-PCR reads through MiXCR, one entry per CDR3 protein. The sample lists 500,000 to 600,000 distinct CDR3 sequences; about 8% were seen once. The chain joins TRBV7-2 to TRBJ1-2, with a possible D match to TRBD1 (6 bases). The sequencing here drew on PBMCs from blood, taken around 25 months after vaccination. This TCR derives from a man aged 50 to 69 who received an inactivated influenza vaccine. The CDR3 reads CASSLGQGPYGYTF. CDR3 in DNA: TGTGCCAGCAGCTTAGGGCAGGGGCCCTATGGCTACACCTTC.